The 22 T cell receptor beta chains given below trace back to one sample, sequenced in a study of blood T cell repertoires in COVID-19. This table comes from immunoSEQ multiplex PCR, and its TCRdb copy is limited to in-frame clones, with some not included. The sample yields roughly 120,000 clones, 65% to 80% seen once. Source material: peripheral blood. The receptors derive from a man in his 70s with acute or convalescent COVID-19.

V usage is TRBV28 and J usage is TRBJ1-5; no firm D call. This CDR3 is 15 amino acids long. Germline V gene sequence: CDR1 MDHEN, CDR2 SYDVKM. Trimming took off 2 bases at V and 0 bases at J, with 8 bases between the two ends. The CDR3 DNA reads as TGTGCCAGCAGTTTAAGACTCAGTAGCAATCAGCCCCAGCATTTT. It encodes CASSLRLSSNQPQHF.

V usage is TRBV29-1 and J usage is TRBJ2-3; 8 bases map to TRBD2. Trimming cost V 8 bases and J 2 bases; bases outside gene matches: 12. In germline, CDR1 is SQVTM, CDR2 ANQGSEA. The CDR3 length is 15 residues. Here the CDR3 DNA reads TGCAGCTCAAACCGCGGGGGGCTCGTCACAGATACGCAGTATTTT. It specifies CSSNRGGLVTDTQYF.

This chain connects TRBV18 to TRBJ2-7; 7 bases are a match to TRBD2. Trimming removed 3 bases from V and 2 bases from J; junction bases left unmatched: 4. This CDR3 spans 14 amino acids. Germline assignment: CDR1 KGHSH and CDR2 LQKENI. CDR3 loop: CASSPQRGTYEQYF. DNA for the CDR3: TGTGCCAGCTCACCGCAGCGGGGAACCTACGAGCAGTACTTC.

V usage is TRBV2 and J usage is TRBJ1-3; 9 bases are shared with TRBD1. CDR3 length: 18 residues. Germline loops: CDR1 SNHLY, CDR2 FYNNEI. V lost 6 bases and J lost 0; bases outside the gene matches: 12. This CDR3 reads CASRGTGTPPRSGNTIYF. The CDR3 DNA follows: TGTGCCAGCAGGGGGACAGGGACACCTCCCCGCTCTGGAAACACCATATATTTT.

The rearrangement joins TRBV15 to TRBJ1-4; 7 bases agree with TRBD1. CDR1 is LNHNV, CDR2 YYDKDF, per germline (reference sequence). J gave up 8 bases and V 3 bases, and 12 bases lay outside the gene matches. This CDR3 has 16 residues. The CDR3 DNA is TGTGCCACCAGCAGGGGTTTACAGGGGCTGAGGGAAAAACTGTTTTTT. Translated: CATSRGLQGLREKLFF.

V usage is TRBV18 and J usage is TRBJ2-1, with 12 bases matching TRBD2. The length of the CDR3 is 17 residues. The V gene end was trimmed by 0 bases and the J gene end by 6 bases; junction bases not matched to a gene: 6. Germline CDR1 and CDR2: KGHSH and LQKENI. As DNA, the CDR3 is TGTGCCAGCTCACCACCGGCCCTAGCGGGGGGGTTCAATGAGCAGTTCTTC. Translation: CASSPPALAGGFNEQFF.

V and J are TRBV7-8 and TRBJ1-1; tentative D call: TRBD1 (6 bases). The CDR3 runs to 15 residues. Germline CDR1 SGHVS, CDR2 FQNEAQ. Trimming took off 5 bases at V and 2 bases at J, with 15 bases between the two ends. The CDR3 DNA is TGTGCCAGCAGCCTCCCCGGGGGGGCTAACACTGAAGCTTTCTTT. Its translation is CASSLPGGANTEAFF.

The J gene is TRBJ2-3, the V gene TRBV27, with TRBD1 as a possible D gene (5 bases). The CDR3 totals 13 residues. Trimming cost V 4 bases and J 6 bases, with 11 bases left between them. Germline-derived CDR1 and CDR2 are MNHEY and SMNVEV (reference sequence). CDR3 DNA sequence: TGTGCCAGCAGTTGGGGCGCACTGGATACGCAGTATTTT. Encoded protein: CASSWGALDTQYF.

The rearrangement joins TRBV5-1 to TRBJ1-1; 8 bases are a match to TRBD1. Germline lookup yields CDR1 SGHRS and CDR2 YFSETQ. V trimming: 4 bases; J trimming: 5 bases; junction bases outside the gene matches: 7. The CDR3 sequence is 14 residues long. CDR3 in amino acids: CASSPAQGATEAFF. In DNA, the CDR3 is TGCGCCAGCAGCCCGGCGCAGGGGGCAACTGAAGCTTTCTTT. Full variable domain (missing parts from reference TRBV5-1 and TRBJ1-1): KAGVTQTPRYLIKTRGQQVTLSCSPISGHRSVSWYQQTPGQGLQFLFEYFSETQRNKGNFPGRFSGRQFSNSRSEMNVSTLELGDSALYLCASSPAQGATEAFFGQGTRLTVV.

V is TRBV9 and J is TRBJ2-2; 10 bases are shared with TRBD2. The junction had 8 bases not matched to a gene; V was cut back by 2 bases and J by 7 bases. The CDR3 runs 16 residues. Germline CDR1 reads SGDLS; CDR2 reads YYNGEE. For the CDR3, the DNA is TGTGCCAGCAGCGTTGCTAGCGGGAGTATCGGCGGGGAGCTGTTTTTT. It specifies CASSVASGSIGGELFF.

This clone has just one count. This chain connects TRBV6-5 to TRBJ1-5; D perhaps matches TRBD1 (5 bases). With 0 bases removed from V and 1 base from J, the gap between germline ends came to 10 bases. Looked up from germline, CDR1 is MNHEY and CDR2 is SVGAGI. The CDR3 contains 16 residues. CDR3 in amino acids: CASSYSTGESNQPQHF. The CDR3 DNA is TGTGCCAGCAGTTACTCGACGGGGGAAAGCAATCAGCCCCAGCATTTT.

This clone was observed a few times. This chain connects TRBV5-1 to TRBJ2-5; 11 bases align to TRBD2. The ends lost 4 bases at V and 7 bases at J; junction bases unmatched: 12. This CDR3 has 16 amino acids. In germline, CDR1 is SGHRS, CDR2 YFSETQ. The CDR3 bases are TGCGCCAGCAGCCTTGGGACTAGCGGCCCGGCAGGGACCCAGTACTTC. Residues: CASSLGTSGPAGTQYF.

This clone was counted once. The genes are TRBV27 and TRBJ2-3; TRBD2 aligns across 11 bases. Trimming at V came to 6 bases and at J to 5 bases, leaving 7 bases not matched to a gene. The CDR3 loop spans 15 amino acids. The germline CDR1 and CDR2 sequences are MNHEY and SMNVEV (reference sequence). This CDR3 reads CASSPSGGRGDTQYF. CDR3 DNA sequence: TGTGCCAGCAGCCCTAGCGGGGGGCGGGGAGATACGCAGTATTTT.

This rearrangement joins TRBV18 to TRBJ1-3, with no clear D. Germline CDR1 KGHSH, CDR2 LQKENI. V was cut by 3 bases and J by 0 bases, with 15 bases left in between. The CDR3 length is 17 residues. This CDR3 reads CASSPFGLGFSGNTIYF. The CDR3 DNA is TGTGCCAGCTCACCTTTTGGACTGGGTTTCTCTGGAAACACCATATATTTT.

The chain carries TRBV5-8 and TRBJ2-3, with D perhaps TRBD2 (6 bases). The germline gives CDR1 SGHTS, CDR2 YDEGEE. The CDR3 is made up of 14 amino acids. Trimming took off 3 bases at V and 2 bases at J, with 10 bases between the two ends. CDR3: CASSSGTSTDTQYF. CDR3 DNA: TGTGCCAGCAGCTCTGGGACTTCCACAGATACGCAGTATTTT.

This clone was seen only once. This chain joins TRBV5-4 and TRBJ1-1; TRBD1 is a possible D gene (6 bases). CDR3 size: 14 residues. V was clipped by 4 bases and J by 0 bases, with 10 bases between them. The germline gives CDR1 SGHNT, CDR2 YYREEE (reference sequence). Here the CDR3 DNA reads TGTGCCAGCAGCCCAGACAGGTTGAACACTGAAGCTTTCTTT. Residues: CASSPDRLNTEAFF. Full variable domain (outside the CDR3, taken from reference TRBV5-4 and TRBJ1-1): ETGVTQSPTHLIKTRGQQVTLRCSSQSGHNTVSWYQQALGQGPQFIFQYYREEENGRGNFPPRFSGLQFPNYSSELNVNALELDDSALYLCASSPDRLNTEAFFGQGTRLTVV.

The rearrangement joins TRBV9 to TRBJ2-5; 9 nucleotides match TRBD1. This CDR3 has 15 amino acids. V lost 0 bases to trimming and J lost 4 bases; unmatched junction nucleotides: 4. In germline, CDR1 is SGDLS, CDR2 YYNGEE. CDR3 coding DNA: TGTGCCAGCAGCGTAGTGGACAGGGGTGGAGAGACCCAGTACTTC. Translation: CASSVVDRGGETQYF. Together with reference TRBV9 and TRBJ2-5, the CDR3 gives the full variable domain: DSGVTQTPKHLITATGQRVTLRCSPRSGDLSVYWYQQSLDQGLQFLIQYYNGEERAKGNILERFSAQQFPDLHSELNLSSLELGDSALYFCASSVVDRGGETQYFGPGTRLLVL.

The V gene is TRBV5-6, the J gene TRBJ2-7; 10 bases match TRBD1. The germline gives CDR1 SGHDT, CDR2 YYEEEE. The junction had 7 bases not matched to a gene; V was cut back by 0 bases and J by 4 bases. The CDR3 sequence is 16 residues long. For the CDR3, the DNA is TGTGCCAGCAGCTTGGGACAGGGGGCCTTGATGTACGAGCAGTACTTC. As protein: CASSLGQGALMYEQYF.

Note on this clone: Mismatch with germline at one junction end may stem from a read error. V usage is TRBV12-5 and J usage is TRBJ2-3; D ambiguous. This CDR3 has 13 amino acids. CDR1 and CDR2 (germline): LGHNT, FRNRAP. The CDR3 sequence is CASGLEPGIPHRF. Written as DNA, the CDR3 is TGTGCTAGTGGTTTGGAACCAGGAATTCCCCACCGTTTT.

The gene calls are TRBV5-8 and TRBJ1-2, with D maybe TRBD1 (6 bases). CDR3 length: 14 residues. V lost 0 bases to trimming and J lost 4 bases, with 10 bases between them. The germline gives CDR1 SGHTS, CDR2 YDEGEE. The DNA for the CDR3 is TGTGCCAGCAGCTTGGAAGGGGGAGTCTATGGCTACACCTTC. Protein product: CASSLEGGVYGYTF.

This chain links TRBV7-3 with TRBJ2-3; TRBD2 matches at 8 bases. The trim removed 2 bases at V and 6 bases at J, leaving 10 bases unmatched. The CDR3 runs to 16 residues. Germline assignment: CDR1 SGHTA and CDR2 FQGTGA. CDR3 bases: TGTGCCAGCAGCTTACGGGGGTCGGGAGGGGCTGATACGCAGTATTTT. This encodes CASSLRGSGGADTQYF.

The chain employs TRBV28 and TRBJ2-7, with 7 nucleotides matching TRBD1. This CDR3 region has 14 residues. V was pared by 5 bases and J by 3 bases, with 7 bases of the junction left unmatched. Germline assignment: CDR1 MDHEN and CDR2 SYDVKM. In nucleotides, the CDR3 is TGTGCCAGCAGTCCTCGGCGACAGGGCTACGAGCAGTACTTC. This encodes CASSPRRQGYEQYF.